The 27 T cell receptor beta chains listed next were all sequenced from one sample in a study of T cells in Graves' hyperthyroidism and ophthalmopathy. There were TCR beta CDR3 regions amplified from RNA transcripts. First-round RT-PCR of the TCR CDR3 relied on the HTBI primer set. TCRdb re-analysed the multiplex PCR reads in MiXCR, keeping a single row per CDR3 protein. The profile shows about 400,000 distinct CDR3 sequences, 15% to 19% of them singletons. Sequencing was carried out using blood. The receptor source for this set is a woman younger than 30 with Graves' hyperthyroidism.

This clonotype was counted many times. The V call is TRBV28, the J call TRBJ2-7; D is possibly TRBD2 (7 bases). The CDR3 length is 12 residues. Germline CDR1 and CDR2: MDHEN and SYDVKM. With 9 bases removed from V and 8 bases from J, the gap between germline ends came to 17 bases. CDR3 amino acids: CASRGGGAQQYF. CDR3 coding DNA: TGTGCCAGTAGAGGGGGGGGGGCTCAGCAGTACTTC.

This clonotype was counted ten times or more. The chain links TRBV11-3 to TRBJ2-7; 10 bases are a match to TRBD2. Per the germline V gene, CDR1 is SGHNT and CDR2 is YENEEA. Trimming took 5 bases from V and 2 from J; bases not matched to a gene: 15. The CDR3 contains 18 residues. The DNA of the CDR3 is TGTGCCAGCAGCCCCTTGGATATAGCGGGAGGCCGAACCTACGAGCAGTACTTC. Translating it yields CASSPLDIAGGRTYEQYF.

This clonotype was found many times. J is TRBJ2-1 and V is TRBV20-1; 11 nucleotides agree with TRBD2. This CDR3 comprises 16 residues. Germline CDR1 is DFQATT and CDR2 is SNEGSKA (reference sequence). J lost 0 bases, V lost 5 bases, and 6 bases had no gene match. The CDR3 spells CSAGVAGGFSYNEQFF. The CDR3 region has the DNA TGCAGTGCTGGAGTAGCGGGGGGGTTCTCCTACAATGAGCAGTTCTTC.

This clonotype has a count of ten or more. V and J are TRBV3-1 and TRBJ2-7; the D gene is possibly TRBD2 (5 bases). V was pared by 4 bases and J by 5 bases, with 18 bases between. This CDR3 contains 15 residues. Germline-derived CDR1 and CDR2 are LGHDT and YNNKEL (reference sequence). CDR3 in DNA: TGTGCCAGCAGCCCCCCGAGGGCCCTCCCCCACGAGCAGTACTTC. Translation gives CASSPPRALPHEQYF.

The sample holds many counts of this clonotype. V and J are TRBV7-3 and TRBJ2-1, with 10 positions matching TRBD2. V shed 5 bases and J 8 bases; nucleotides not matched to a gene: 6. The CDR3 runs 14 residues. From germline, CDR1 is SGHTA and CDR2 FQGTGA. CDR3 residues: CASSESGGAYEQFF. CDR3 nucleotide sequence: TGTGCCAGCAGCGAAAGCGGGGGGGCTTATGAGCAGTTCTTC.

This chain links TRBV4-1 with TRBJ1-4; no clear D. The V end lost 0 bases, the J end lost 4 bases, and 6 bases lay between the germline ends. CDR3 length: 14 residues. Germline V lookup: CDR1 MGHRA, CDR2 YSYEKL. CDR3 DNA: TGCGCCAGCAGCCAAGAAGGGTTTAATGAAAAACTGTTTTTT. Amino acids: CASSQEGFNEKLFF.

This clonotype has a count of ten or more. The V gene is TRBV12-3 or TRBV12-4, the J gene TRBJ1-2; tentative D call: TRBD1 (5 bases). This CDR3 region has 14 residues. Trimming removed 5 bases at V and 6 bases at J, with 16 bases between. As DNA, the CDR3 is TGTGCCAGCAGTGGGGACTCGACCTGGGATGGCTACACCTTC. It is translated as CASSGDSTWDGYTF.

In its sample, this clonotype was seen many times. The rearrangement joins TRBV3-1 to TRBJ2-1; no clear D. This CDR3 has 12 residues. Germline V gene sequence: CDR1 LGHDT, CDR2 YNNKEL (reference sequence). V was clipped by 0 bases and J by 7 bases, with 4 bases between them. The CDR3 is CASSQDTNEQFF. The CDR3 nucleotides read TGTGCCAGCAGCCAAGACACTAATGAGCAGTTCTTC.

The table lists this clonotype with a few counts. The rearrangement links TRBV4-1 to TRBJ2-2; no definite D call. The V and J ends lost 2 bases and 2 bases respectively, with 15 bases between them. Germline CDR1 and CDR2: MGHRA and YSYEKL. This CDR3 has 17 residues. The CDR3 nucleotides read TGCGCCAGCAGCCAACCGGGTCCACAGACTAACACCGGGGAGCTGTTTTTT. As protein: CASSQPGPQTNTGELFF.

In its sample, this clonotype was seen many times. The chain is built from TRBV12-3 or TRBV12-4 and TRBJ2-2; D may be TRBD2 (5 bases). Trimming took 3 bases from V and 1 from J, leaving 6 bases between them. The CDR3 runs 14 residues. The CDR3 nucleotides read TGTGCCAGCAGTTTTCGGGAGAACACCGGGGAGCTGTTTTTT. Its protein product is CASSFRENTGELFF.

Many counts were recorded for this clonotype. The V call is TRBV29-1, the J call TRBJ1-5; 8 bases map to TRBD1. The CDR3 has 14 residues. Germline CDR1 reads SQVTM; CDR2 reads ANQGSEA. V lost 4 bases, J lost 3 bases, and 5 bases stayed unmatched. CDR3 sequence: CSVGQGSHNQPQHF. The DNA for the CDR3 is TGCAGCGTTGGACAGGGGAGCCACAATCAGCCCCAGCATTTT.

This clonotype occurred many times. The CDR3 region has the DNA TGTGCCAGCTCATCGCGGACAGACCGAGCCTATGGCTACACCTTC. As protein: CASSSRTDRAYGYTF. The V and J genes are TRBV18 and TRBJ1-2; a weak D match, TRBD1 (6 bases). Trimming stripped 5 bases from V and 4 bases from J, with 17 bases between. The V gene's germline CDR1 is KGHSH and CDR2 LQKENI. The CDR3 is made up of 15 amino acids.

This clonotype was counted at least ten times. The V call is TRBV2, the J call TRBJ1-2; D remains unclear. V lost 6 bases, J lost 6 bases, and 23 bases lay in between. The CDR3 is made up of 16 amino acids. Germline CDR1 is SNHLY and CDR2 is FYNNEI. As DNA, the CDR3 is TGTGCCAGCAGGAGGACGAGCTTGGTGTTGTCGGATGGCTACACCTTC. Encoded protein: CASRRTSLVLSDGYTF.

The table lists this clonotype with many counts. This chain links TRBV3-1 with TRBJ2-3; D perhaps matches TRBD2 (5 bases). This CDR3 spans 15 amino acids. Germline CDR1 and CDR2: LGHDT and YNNKEL (reference sequence). Deletions cut 0 bases from V and 0 bases from J, with 7 bases between. The CDR3 loop is CASSQEIASTDTQYF. As DNA, the CDR3 is TGTGCCAGCAGCCAAGAAATAGCGAGCACAGATACGCAGTATTTT.

This clonotype was seen ten or more times. V usage is TRBV12-3 or TRBV12-4 and J usage is TRBJ2-5; a weak D match, TRBD2 (5 bases). CDR3 length: 15 amino acids. The V end lost 2 bases, the J end lost 5 bases, and 15 bases lay between the germline ends. CDR3 residues: CASSLLVGVQETQYF. In nucleotides, the CDR3 is TGTGCCAGCAGTTTACTGGTGGGAGTCCAGGAGACCCAGTACTTC.

This clonotype was seen many times. The CDR3 bases are TGTGCCAGCAGTTCGGGACAGGATAATCAGCCCCAGCATTTT. Its translation: CASSSGQDNQPQHF. The chain uses TRBV6-1 and TRBJ1-5, with 8 bases identical to TRBD1. The V segment lost 5 bases and the J segment 4 bases; nucleotides outside the gene matches: 4. The CDR3 totals 14 residues. Germline CDR1 MNHNS, CDR2 SASEGT.

The V and J genes are TRBV29-1 and TRBJ2-7; perhaps TRBD1 as D (5 bases). V shed 6 bases and J shed 0 bases, with 9 bases lying between them. Per the germline V gene, CDR1 is SQVTM and CDR2 is ANQGSEA. This CDR3 spans 12 amino acids. CDR3: CSVRQSSYEQYF. The CDR3 region has the DNA TGCAGCGTCCGACAGTCCTCCTACGAGCAGTACTTC.

This clonotype was seen only a few times. The genes are TRBV19 and TRBJ2-1; D gene uncertain. CDR1 LNHDA and CDR2 SQIVND come from the germline V gene (reference sequence). This CDR3 region has 14 residues. Trimming removed 1 base from V and 6 bases from J, with 10 bases in between. CDR3 protein: CASSIASPSNEQFF. CDR3 bases: TGTGCCAGTAGTATAGCCAGCCCTTCCAATGAGCAGTTCTTC.

The gene calls are TRBV28 and TRBJ1-5; D might be TRBD1 (6 bases). The length of the CDR3 is 13 residues. V was pared by 10 bases and J by 1 base, with 11 bases between. Germline V CDR1 and CDR2: MDHEN, SYDVKM. The CDR3 is CAIPGDSNQPQHF. CDR3 coding DNA: TGTGCCATTCCAGGGGACAGCAATCAGCCCCAGCATTTT.

The chain links TRBV29-1 to TRBJ2-3; D is undetermined. Per the germline V gene, CDR1 is SQVTM and CDR2 is ANQGSEA. The length of the CDR3 is 14 residues. V lost 3 bases, J lost 2 bases, and 12 bases lay in between. In DNA form, the CDR3 reads TGCAGCGTTGAGGGCTTTGGTAACACAGATACGCAGTATTTT. Its protein is CSVEGFGNTDTQYF.

V is TRBV27 and J is TRBJ2-1; unclear D gene. The CDR3 runs 17 residues. Trimming pared 6 bases from V and 0 bases from J, leaving 18 bases between. Germline CDR1 and CDR2: MNHEY and SMNVEV (reference sequence). CDR3 in DNA: TGTGCCAGCAGCCCACCGAGATCGGTGAGCTCCTACAATGAGCAGTTCTTC. Translated: CASSPPRSVSSYNEQFF.

This clonotype was seen a few times. This rearrangement joins TRBV19 to TRBJ1-1, with 8 bases that match TRBD1. The CDR3 sequence is 16 residues long. The V gene end was trimmed by 5 bases and the J gene end by 2 bases; junction bases not matched to a gene: 10. Germline V CDR1 and CDR2: LNHDA, SQIVND (reference sequence). CDR3 in DNA: TGTGCCAGTAGTCTCCAACAGGGGGAATTTAACACTGAAGCTTTCTTT. Protein sequence: CASSLQQGEFNTEAFF.

This clonotype was seen a few times. The chain combines TRBV6-1 with TRBJ2-6, with D tentatively TRBD2 (6 bases). V was cut by 8 bases and J by 1 base, with 9 bases left in between. The CDR3 loop spans 14 amino acids. CDR1 and CDR2 (germline): MNHNS, SASEGT. The CDR3 sequence: CASGAGSGANVLTF. CDR3 DNA: TGTGCCAGCGGGGCGGGGTCTGGGGCCAACGTCCTGACTTTC.

CDR3 residues: CASSQGVSAIGSYNEQFF. The DNA of the CDR3 is TGCGCCAGCAGCCAAGGGGTTAGTGCTATCGGGAGCTACAATGAGCAGTTCTTC. The rearrangement links TRBV4-1 to TRBJ2-1; perhaps TRBD2 as D (6 bases). CDR1 is MGHRA, CDR2 YSYEKL, per germline. Between the trimmed V and J ends, which lost 1 base and 3 bases, there was a span of 19 bases. The CDR3 contains 18 residues.

The table lists this clonotype with many counts. V usage is TRBV27 and J usage is TRBJ2-5; 11 nucleotides match TRBD2. The CDR3 consists of 16 residues. V lost 5 bases, J lost 5 bases, and 10 bases stayed unmatched. The germline V gene encodes CDR1 MNHEY and CDR2 SMNVEV (reference sequence). CDR3 loop: CASSHLAGGPFETQYF. DNA of the CDR3: TGTGCCAGCAGTCACCTAGCGGGAGGACCCTTTGAGACCCAGTACTTC.

The sample holds many counts of this clonotype. The chain carries TRBV20-1 and TRBJ2-3, with D unclear. The germline V and J ends were trimmed by 5 bases and 1 base, with 16 bases remaining between them. The CDR3 covers 15 residues. Germline loops: CDR1 DFQATT, CDR2 SNEGSKA (reference sequence). As DNA, the CDR3 is TGCAGTGCTCCCGGGCCCGGAAGAGGCACAGATACGCAGTATTTT. The encoded protein is CSAPGPGRGTDTQYF.

This clonotype was detected ten times or more. V usage is TRBV7-9 and J usage is TRBJ2-1; D remains unclear. Germline lookup yields CDR1 SEHNR and CDR2 FQNEAQ (reference sequence). V was clipped by 3 bases and J by 9 bases, with 6 bases between them. The CDR3 is 11 residues long. CDR3 region: CASSFLGEQFF. Written as DNA, the CDR3 is TGTGCCAGCAGCTTCCTTGGTGAGCAGTTCTTC.